Presented here are 15 T cell receptor beta chains from one specimen sequenced in a study of cytomegalovirus exposure and HLA in healthy donors (dated by TCRdb to 2016 to 2017). Libraries were constructed by the immunoSEQ multiplex PCR assay. For the multiplex PCR, a mixture combining 60 forward primers for TCR Vbeta segments and 13 reverse primers for TCR Jbeta segments was used. In its TCRdb copy, this immuneACCESS table keeps in-frame sequences only and misses some clones. Where compared with another copy, unresolved V genes explain less than half of these, and the others have no known cause. This sample holds some 160,000 clones; over 75% were observed only once. 1.5% to 2% of the sample rests with the top ten. Sequenced material: PBMCs. Receptors originate from a woman in her 30s in good health and CMV-seronegative.

The chain carries TRBV7-6 and TRBJ2-3, with D perhaps matching TRBD1 (5 bases). In germline, CDR1 is SGHVS, CDR2 FNYEAQ. V lost 1 base to trimming and J lost 1 base, with 12 bases between them. This CDR3 comprises 16 residues. The CDR3 nucleotides read TGTGCCAGCAGCTTAGAGCAGGGTCCAGGCACAGATACGCAGTATTTT. This translates into CASSLEQGPGTDTQYF. The full variable domain, in which reference TRBV7-6 and TRBJ2-3 provide the parts outside the CDR3, is GAGVSQSPRYKVTKRGQDVALRCDPISGHVSLYWYRQALGQGPEFLTYFNYEAQQDKSGLPNDRFSAERPEGSISTLTIQRTEQRDSAMYRCASSLEQGPGTDTQYFGPGTRLTVL.

The chain recombines TRBV19 with TRBJ1-1; D is ambiguous. V was cut by 7 bases and J by 1 base, with 4 bases left in between. The CDR3 is 11 residues long. Germline V gene lookup returns CDR1 LNHDA and CDR2 SQIVND (reference sequence). CDR3 region: CASIGNTEAFF. The CDR3, as DNA: TGTGCCAGTATCGGGAACACTGAAGCTTTCTTT.

The rearrangement uses TRBV19 and TRBJ2-2; a weak D match, TRBD2 (5 bases). The V end was cut by 5 bases, the J end by 8 bases, with 18 bases between. Germline V gives CDR1 LNHDA, CDR2 SQIVND (reference sequence). The CDR3 loop spans 15 amino acids. The DNA for the CDR3 is TGTGCCAGTAGTGAGAAGACTACTAAAGGGGGGGAGCTGTTTTTT. Its protein is CASSEKTTKGGELFF.

This chain links TRBV11-3 with TRBJ2-1; weak D call: TRBD2 (6 bases). V shed 3 bases and J shed 6 bases, with 12 bases lying between them. The CDR3 loop spans 14 amino acids. CDR1 SGHNT and CDR2 YENEEA come from the germline V gene. The CDR3 DNA follows: TGTGCCAGCAGCTTGGGACTCCACATCAATGAGCAGTTCTTC. It is translated as CASSLGLHINEQFF.

This clone occurred a few times. The V call is TRBV4-1, the J call TRBJ2-1; perhaps TRBD2 as D (6 bases). Trimming pared 0 bases from V and 2 bases from J, leaving 11 bases between. Germline V gene sequence: CDR1 MGHRA, CDR2 YSYEKL. The CDR3 totals 16 residues. The CDR3 protein is CASSQDGSGAYNEQFF. In DNA, the CDR3 is TGCGCCAGCAGCCAAGATGGGTCGGGAGCCTACAATGAGCAGTTCTTC.

The gene calls are TRBV11-3 and TRBJ2-1; 9 bases align to TRBD2. Germline V gene lookup returns CDR1 SGHNT and CDR2 YENEEA. The CDR3 length is 17 residues. Trimming at V came to 1 base and at J to 8 bases, leaving 12 bases not matched to a gene. CDR3 protein: CASSLVISGSGNHEQFF. CDR3 nucleotide sequence: TGTGCCAGCAGCTTAGTTATTAGCGGGAGTGGTAACCATGAGCAGTTCTTC.

The chain joins TRBV18 to TRBJ2-7; 12 nucleotides align to TRBD2. The CDR3 runs 15 residues. V shed 3 bases and J 1 base; nucleotides not matched to a gene: 1. Germline V gives CDR1 KGHSH, CDR2 LQKENI. The CDR3 DNA reads as TGTGCCAGCTCACCGACTAGCGGGAGTTCCTACGAGCAGTACTTC. This codes for CASSPTSGSSYEQYF.

The count of this clone is one. The genes are TRBV5-1 and TRBJ2-1, with 11 bases aligning to TRBD2. Losses at the gene ends were 0 bases for V and 4 bases for J; bases not matched to a gene: 3. This CDR3 has 16 residues. Germline V CDR1 and CDR2: SGHRS, YFSETQ. Written as DNA, the CDR3 is TGCGCCAGCAGCTTGGTAGCGGGGGGGGAATACAATGAGCAGTTCTTC. Protein sequence: CASSLVAGGEYNEQFF. The variable domain in full, with the rest retrieved from reference TRBV5-1 and TRBJ2-1, is KAGVTQTPRYLIKTRGQQVTLSCSPISGHRSVSWYQQTPGQGLQFLFEYFSETQRNKGNFPGRFSGRQFSNSRSEMNVSTLELGDSALYLCASSLVAGGEYNEQFFGPGTRLTVL.

The chain joins TRBV25-1 to TRBJ2-1, with D possibly being TRBD2 (5 bases). The germline V gene encodes CDR1 MGHDK and CDR2 SYGVNS. V dropped 5 bases and J dropped 6 bases, with 17 bases sitting between them. CDR3 size: 15 residues. The CDR3 DNA sequence: TGTGCCAGCAGTCAAACGCCGTCCGGGGTCAATGAGCAGTTCTTC. Its translation is CASSQTPSGVNEQFF.

This rearrangement joins TRBV6-5 to TRBJ2-3; D perhaps matches TRBD2 (6 bases). Germline V gives CDR1 MNHEY, CDR2 SVGAGI. V dropped 2 bases and J dropped 6 bases, with 6 bases sitting between them. The CDR3 totals 12 residues. CDR3 DNA sequence: TGTGCCAGCAGTTACCGGGGGGATACGCAGTATTTT. This gives the protein CASSYRGDTQYF.

This chain links TRBV29-1 with TRBJ2-5, with 8 bases aligning to TRBD2. The V segment lost 4 bases and the J segment 7 bases; nucleotides outside the gene matches: 11. Germline CDR1 is SQVTM and CDR2 is ANQGSEA. The CDR3 spans 14 residues. The CDR3 sequence: CSVGEGLGIGTQYF. For the CDR3, the DNA is TGCAGCGTTGGGGAGGGACTAGGTATTGGGACCCAGTACTTC. The variable domain in full, with the rest retrieved from reference TRBV29-1 and TRBJ2-5, is SAVISQKPSRDICQRGTSLTIQCQVDSQVTMMFWYRQQPGQSLTLIATANQGSEATYESGFVIDKFPISRPNLTFSTLTVSNMSPEDSSIYLCSVGEGLGIGTQYFGPGTRLLVL.

The V call is TRBV18, the J call TRBJ1-5, with 7 nucleotides matching TRBD1. The germline CDR1 and CDR2 sequences are KGHSH and LQKENI. The length of the CDR3 is 13 residues. J gave up 7 bases and V 4 bases, and 4 bases lay outside the gene matches. CDR3 sequence: CASSLTGVQPQHF. CDR3 bases: TGTGCCAGCTCACTAACAGGGGTCCAGCCCCAGCATTTT. Supplemented by reference TRBV18 and TRBJ1-5, the full variable domain reads NAGVMQNPRHLVRRRGQEARLRCSPMKGHSHVYWYRQLPEEGLKFMVYLQKENIIDESGMPKERFSAEFPKEGPSILRIQQVVRGDSAAYFCASSLTGVQPQHFGDGTRLSIL.

The genes are TRBV7-8 and TRBJ2-7, with 9 nucleotides matching TRBD1. The CDR3 length is 15 residues. V gave up 0 bases and J gave up 9 bases; unmatched junction bases: 9. The germline V gene encodes CDR1 SGHVS and CDR2 FQNEAQ. In DNA, the CDR3 is TGTGCCAGCAGCTTAGCGGACAGGGGATTGACGCGGCAGTACTTC. It yields the protein CASSLADRGLTRQYF.

This clone appeared a few times. At one end, the junction sequence differs from germline, possibly due to a read error. The J gene is TRBJ1-4, the V gene TRBV7-9; D ambiguous. The CDR3 runs 12 residues. Germline loops: CDR1 SEHNR, CDR2 FQNEAQ (reference sequence). The CDR3 reads CSSSLAREKLFF. The CDR3, as DNA: TGTTCCAGCAGCTTAGCGAGGGAAAAACTGTTTTTT. Complete variable domain (other parts from reference TRBV7-9 and TRBJ1-4): DTGVSQNPRHKITKRGQNVTFRCDPISEHNRLYWYRQTLGQGPEFLTYFQNEAQLEKSRLLSDRFSAERPKGSFSTLEIQRTEQGDSAMYLCSSSLAREKLFFGSGTQLSVL.

The DNA for the CDR3 is TGTGCCAGCAGTTACTCGGCCAGGGGGGAGTGGGAAGCTTTCTTT. Translation: CASSYSARGEWEAFF. This chain joins TRBV6-6 and TRBJ1-1; 7 positions match TRBD1. CDR1 and CDR2 (germline): MNHNY, SVGAGI (reference sequence). The CDR3 contains 15 residues. The junction had 9 bases not matched to a gene; V was cut back by 0 bases and J by 8 bases.